A single sample is the source of the 20 T cell receptor beta chains below, sequenced in a study of blood T cell repertoires in COVID-19. The method was immunoSEQ multiplex PCR; TCRdb's version includes in-frame clones alone and lacks a portion of them. This table has about 70,000 clones, 75% to 85% appearing once. The sample was peripheral blood. These receptors were taken from a woman in her 70s with acute or convalescent COVID-19.

The V gene is TRBV27, the J gene TRBJ2-7; 8 nucleotides align to TRBD1. Trimming at V came to 6 bases and at J to 3 bases, leaving 10 bases not matched to a gene. The germline V gene has CDR1 MNHEY and CDR2 SMNVEV (reference sequence). This CDR3 is 15 amino acids long. CDR3: CASSQTGGLDYEQYF. In nucleotides, the CDR3 is TGTGCCAGCAGCCAAACAGGGGGTCTGGACTACGAGCAGTACTTC.

V and J are TRBV4-1 and TRBJ2-7, with 10 positions matching TRBD2. With 4 bases clipped from V and 0 bases from J, the junction kept 6 bases outside the gene matches. Germline V gene sequence: CDR1 MGHRA, CDR2 YSYEKL. There are 16 residues in the CDR3. In nucleotides, the CDR3 is TGCGCCAGCAGCCGGAGGACTAGCGGAAGCTCCTACGAGCAGTACTTC. This gives the protein CASSRRTSGSSYEQYF.

This chain connects TRBV27 to TRBJ1-1; no clear D gene. The CDR3 is made up of 13 amino acids. In germline, CDR1 is MNHEY, CDR2 SMNVEV (reference sequence). V gave up 7 bases and J gave up 5 bases, with 14 bases separating them. The CDR3 DNA reads TGTGCCAGCACTCGGGATCCGGGGACTGAAGCTTTCTTT. The encoded protein is CASTRDPGTEAFF.

This clone has a handful of counts. This chain uses TRBV28 with TRBJ1-5; 10 bases match TRBD1. Trimming took 5 bases from V and 10 from J; bases not matched to a gene: 5. Germline V gene lookup returns CDR1 MDHEN and CDR2 SYDVKM. The CDR3 extends over 13 amino acids. CDR3 loop: CASSPRDRGPQHF. CDR3 nucleotides: TGTGCCAGCAGTCCCCGGGACAGGGGTCCCCAGCATTTT.

The sample holds one count of this clone. The chain carries TRBV28 and TRBJ2-7; D is unclear. This CDR3 region has 15 residues. Germline V lookup: CDR1 MDHEN, CDR2 SYDVKM. Deletions cut 4 bases from V and 2 bases from J, with 15 bases between. CDR3: CASSSPRVRPYEQYF. The DNA of the CDR3 is TGTGCCAGCAGTTCCCCCCGGGTAAGACCCTACGAGCAGTACTTC.

The J gene is TRBJ2-4, the V gene TRBV27, with 8 bases that match TRBD1. The CDR3 is made up of 16 amino acids. J gave up 12 bases and V 0 bases, and 13 bases lay outside the gene matches. Germline V gives CDR1 MNHEY, CDR2 SMNVEV (reference sequence). CDR3 sequence reads: CASSLSRTGSVFGQYF. CDR3 coding DNA: TGTGCCAGCAGTTTATCGCGGACAGGGTCGGTCTTTGGTCAGTACTTC.

The rearrangement links TRBV28 to TRBJ1-4; a weak D match, TRBD1 (5 bases). Germline V lookup: CDR1 MDHEN, CDR2 SYDVKM. Trimming removed 6 bases from V and 7 bases from J, with 15 bases in between. The CDR3 consists of 14 residues. CDR3 region: CASSLSGKGEKLFF. The CDR3 DNA is TGTGCCAGCAGCCTCTCAGGGAAGGGTGAAAAACTGTTTTTT.

The chain carries TRBV7-9 and TRBJ2-5; the D gene is possibly TRBD2 (5 bases). V shed 5 bases and J shed 4 bases, with 11 bases lying between them. The length of the CDR3 is 13 residues. Germline loops: CDR1 SEHNR, CDR2 FQNEAQ (reference sequence). The DNA for the CDR3 is TGTGCCAGCAGCCTCGGAGGAGGAGAGACCCAGTACTTC. This codes for CASSLGGGETQYF. The complete variable domain, with remaining parts taken from reference TRBV7-9 and TRBJ2-5, reads DTGVSQNPRHKITKRGQNVTFRCDPISEHNRLYWYRQTLGQGPEFLTYFQNEAQLEKSRLLSDRFSAERPKGSFSTLEIQRTEQGDSAMYLCASSLGGGETQYFGPGTRLLVL.

The chain couples TRBV6-5 to TRBJ1-1; TRBD1 agrees at 9 bases. This CDR3 has 15 residues. Germline CDR1 reads MNHEY; CDR2 reads SVGAGI. V lost 2 bases, J lost 5 bases, and 6 bases stayed unmatched. CDR3 nucleotides: TGTGCCAGCAGTTACCCGGGACAGGGTACAACTGAAGCTTTCTTT. Translating gives CASSYPGQGTTEAFF.

The chain employs TRBV30 and TRBJ2-1; TRBD2 matches at 9 bases. The CDR3 runs 14 residues. Trimming took 0 bases from V and 8 from J; bases not matched to a gene: 5. Looked up from germline, CDR1 is GTSNPN and CDR2 is SVGIG (reference sequence). The CDR3 region is CAWSVGGRADEQFF. CDR3 bases: TGTGCCTGGAGTGTAGGCGGGAGGGCCGATGAGCAGTTCTTC. The full variable domain, rest sourced from reference TRBV30 and TRBJ2-1, is SQTIHQWPATLVQPVGSPLSLECTVEGTSNPNLYWYRQAAGRGLQLLFYSVGIGQISSEVPQNLSASRPQDRQFILSSKKLLLSDSGFYLCAWSVGGRADEQFFGPGTRLTVL.

This clone was detected only a few times. The rearrangement joins TRBV11-1 to TRBJ2-7; 10 bases align to TRBD1. Germline assignment: CDR1 SGHAT and CDR2 FQDESV (reference sequence). J was trimmed by 0 bases and V by 3 bases; bases with no gene match: 2. The CDR3 is 15 residues long. CDR3 amino acids: CASSLGTGVSYEQYF. CDR3 bases: TGTGCCAGCAGCTTGGGGACAGGGGTCTCCTACGAGCAGTACTTC.

This chain connects TRBV28 to TRBJ1-1; perhaps TRBD1 as D (6 bases). With 4 bases removed from V and 1 base from J, the gap between germline ends came to 19 bases. Per the germline V gene, CDR1 is MDHEN and CDR2 is SYDVKM. The length of the CDR3 is 17 residues. As DNA, the CDR3 is TGTGCCAGCAGTTCCCCGTGGGGGGGCGTTAAGAACACTGAAGCTTTCTTT. It translates to CASSSPWGGVKNTEAFF.

The chain couples TRBV29-1 to TRBJ2-1, with TRBD2 identical over 11 bases. This CDR3 comprises 15 residues. The junction had 6 bases not matched to a gene; V was cut back by 4 bases and J by 4 bases. The germline V gene has CDR1 SQVTM and CDR2 ANQGSEA. CDR3 in amino acids: CSVGDSGRGYNEQFF. As DNA, the CDR3 is TGCAGCGTTGGGGATAGCGGGAGGGGATACAATGAGCAGTTCTTC.

The chain combines TRBV2 with TRBJ2-7, with unresolved D. CDR1 and CDR2 from the germline V gene are SNHLY and FYNNEI. The CDR3 has 14 amino acids. Trimming shortened V by 6 bases and J by 0 bases, and 12 bases separated the two germline ends. CDR3 DNA: TGTGCCAGCAGACGTCAGGCACCCTCCTACGAGCAGTACTTC. It translates to CASRRQAPSYEQYF. The whole variable domain, filled in from reference TRBV2 and TRBJ2-7, reads EPEVTQTPSHQVTQMGQEVILRCVPISNHLYFYWYRQILGQKVEFLVSFYNNEISEKSEIFDDQFSVERPDGSNFTLKIRSTKLEDSAMYFCASRRQAPSYEQYFGPGTRLTVT.

The chain carries TRBV20-1 and TRBJ1-2; maybe TRBD1 (5 bases). Per the germline V gene, CDR1 is DFQATT and CDR2 is SNEGSKA (reference sequence). V lost 3 bases to trimming and J lost 4 bases, with 21 bases between them. The CDR3 has 16 amino acids. This CDR3 reads CSASDYMSRGSYGYTF. The CDR3 region has the DNA TGCAGTGCTAGTGATTACATGAGTAGGGGATCCTATGGCTACACCTTC.

The J gene is TRBJ2-7, the V gene TRBV27; possibly TRBD1 for D (5 bases). Trimming removed 2 bases from V and 0 bases from J, with 14 bases in between. This CDR3 region has 16 residues. Germline V gives CDR1 MNHEY, CDR2 SMNVEV (reference sequence). CDR3 in amino acids: CASSLNTGRSSYEQYF. CDR3 bases: TGTGCCAGCAGTTTAAATACAGGAAGGAGCTCCTACGAGCAGTACTTC.

The chain couples TRBV5-6 to TRBJ2-1, with D uncertain. V shed 2 bases and J shed 10 bases, with 7 bases lying between them. Germline assignment: CDR1 SGHDT and CDR2 YYEEEE. The CDR3 has 11 residues. The CDR3 spells CASSFFAEQFF. Here the CDR3 DNA reads TGTGCCAGCAGCTTCTTCGCGGAGCAGTTCTTC.

This rearrangement joins TRBV7-9 to TRBJ1-3; D not resolved. This CDR3 has 11 residues. The V gene's germline CDR1 is SEHNR and CDR2 FQNEAQ (reference sequence). V was trimmed by 4 bases and J by 11 bases, leaving 9 bases between them. Here the CDR3 reads CASSSEVAIYF. In nucleotides, the CDR3 is TGTGCCAGCAGCTCGGAGGTCGCCATATATTTT.

V gene TRBV9 combines with J gene TRBJ2-1; TRBD2 aligns across 12 bases. Germline CDR1 SGDLS, CDR2 YYNGEE. Germline trimming cut 0 bases from V and 2 bases from J; bases unmatched to any gene: 12. The CDR3 covers 20 residues. The CDR3 bases are TGTGCCAGCAGCGTAGTACCTAGCGGGAGGGGGGGCCGGACCTACAATGAGCAGTTCTTC. Its protein product is CASSVVPSGRGGRTYNEQFF.

The rearrangement links TRBV5-1 to TRBJ1-4; maybe TRBD1 (5 bases). CDR3 length: 13 residues. Germline CDR1 SGHRS, CDR2 YFSETQ. Deletions cut 9 bases from V and 0 bases from J, with 9 bases between. The CDR3 region is CATATATNEKLFF. DNA for the CDR3: TGCGCCACCGCGACAGCAACTAATGAAAAACTGTTTTTT. Filled out from reference TRBV5-1 and TRBJ1-4, the complete variable domain reads KAGVTQTPRYLIKTRGQQVTLSCSPISGHRSVSWYQQTPGQGLQFLFEYFSETQRNKGNFPGRFSGRQFSNSRSEMNVSTLELGDSALYLCATATATNEKLFFGSGTQLSVL.